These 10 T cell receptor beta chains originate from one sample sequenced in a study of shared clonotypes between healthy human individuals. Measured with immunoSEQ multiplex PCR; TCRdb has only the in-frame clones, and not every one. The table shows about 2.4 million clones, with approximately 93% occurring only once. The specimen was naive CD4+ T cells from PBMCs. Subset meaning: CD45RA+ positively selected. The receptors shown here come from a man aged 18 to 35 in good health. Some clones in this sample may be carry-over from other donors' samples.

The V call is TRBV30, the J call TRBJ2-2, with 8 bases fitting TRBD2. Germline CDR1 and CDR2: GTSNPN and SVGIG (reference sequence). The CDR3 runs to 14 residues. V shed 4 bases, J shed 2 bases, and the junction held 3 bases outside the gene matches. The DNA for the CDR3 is TGTGCCTGGATAAGCGGGAGCAACACCGGGGAGCTGTTTTTT. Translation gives CAWISGSNTGELFF.

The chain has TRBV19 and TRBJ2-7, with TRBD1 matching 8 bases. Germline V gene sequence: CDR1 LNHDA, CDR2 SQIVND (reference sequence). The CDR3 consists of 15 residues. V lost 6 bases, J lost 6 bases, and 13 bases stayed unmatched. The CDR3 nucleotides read TGTGCCAGTAGCGAGGGACAGGTGGATAGTGGCGAGCAGTACTTC. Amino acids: CASSEGQVDSGEQYF.

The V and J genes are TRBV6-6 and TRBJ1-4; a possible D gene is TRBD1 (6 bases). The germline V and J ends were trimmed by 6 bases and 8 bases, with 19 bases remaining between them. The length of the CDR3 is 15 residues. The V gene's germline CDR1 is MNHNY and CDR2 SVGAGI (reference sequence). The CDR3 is CASSLVVGGREKLFF. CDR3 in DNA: TGTGCCAGCAGCCTAGTTGTAGGGGGTAGGGAAAAACTGTTTTTT.

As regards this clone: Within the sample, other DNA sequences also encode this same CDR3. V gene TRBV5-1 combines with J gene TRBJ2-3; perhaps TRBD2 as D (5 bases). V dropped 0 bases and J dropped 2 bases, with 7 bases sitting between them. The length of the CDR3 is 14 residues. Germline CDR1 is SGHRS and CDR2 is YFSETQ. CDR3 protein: CASSLGGPTDTQYF. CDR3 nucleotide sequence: TGCGCCAGCAGCTTGGGAGGGCCCACAGATACGCAGTATTTT.

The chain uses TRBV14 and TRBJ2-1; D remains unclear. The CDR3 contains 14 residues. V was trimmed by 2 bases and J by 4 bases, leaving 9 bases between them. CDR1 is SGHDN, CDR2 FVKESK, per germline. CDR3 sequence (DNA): TGTGCCAGCAGCCAATTAGTTACTTACAATGAGCAGTTCTTC. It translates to CASSQLVTYNEQFF. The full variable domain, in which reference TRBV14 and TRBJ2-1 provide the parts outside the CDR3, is EAGVTQFPSHSVIEKGQTVTLRCDPISGHDNLYWYRRVMGKEIKFLLHFVKESKQDESGMPNNRFLAERTGGTYSTLKVQPAELEDSGVYFCASSQLVTYNEQFFGPGTRLTVL.

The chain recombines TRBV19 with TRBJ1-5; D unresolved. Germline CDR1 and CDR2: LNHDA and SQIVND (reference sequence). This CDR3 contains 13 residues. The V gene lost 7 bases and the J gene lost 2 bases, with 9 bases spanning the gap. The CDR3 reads CASNLGGNQPQHF. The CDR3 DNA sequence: TGTGCCAGTAATCTGGGAGGCAATCAGCCCCAGCATTTT. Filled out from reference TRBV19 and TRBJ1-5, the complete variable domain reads DGGITQSPKYLFRKEGQNVTLSCEQNLNHDAMYWYRQDPGQGLRLIYYSQIVNDFQKGDIAEGYSVSREKKESFPLTVTSAQKNPTAFYLCASNLGGNQPQHFGDGTRLSIL.

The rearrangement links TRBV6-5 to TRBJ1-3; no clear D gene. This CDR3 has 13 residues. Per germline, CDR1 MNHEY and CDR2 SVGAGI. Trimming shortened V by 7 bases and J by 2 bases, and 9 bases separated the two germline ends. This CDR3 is CASTDSAGNTIYF. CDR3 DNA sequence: TGTGCCAGCACCGACTCAGCTGGAAACACCATATATTTT.

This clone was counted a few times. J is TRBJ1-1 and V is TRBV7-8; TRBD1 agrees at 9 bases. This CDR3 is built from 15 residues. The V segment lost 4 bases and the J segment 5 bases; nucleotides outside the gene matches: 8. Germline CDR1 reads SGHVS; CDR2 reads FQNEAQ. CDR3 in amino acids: CASSSRRDRETEAFF. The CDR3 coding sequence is TGTGCCAGCAGCTCCCGACGGGACAGGGAAACTGAAGCTTTCTTT.

CDR3 in amino acids: CASSLAPSGLQETQYF. The DNA for the CDR3 is TGCGCCAGCAGCTTGGCCCCATCGGGACTGCAAGAGACCCAGTACTTC. The chain is built from TRBV5-1 and TRBJ2-5, with a possible D match to TRBD2 (6 bases). The V and J ends lost 0 bases and 2 bases respectively, with 14 bases between them. The CDR3 length is 16 residues. The germline CDR1 and CDR2 sequences are SGHRS and YFSETQ.

The CDR3 nucleotides read TGTGCCAGCAGCTTGAGGGACAGGGGGGGAGCTTTCTTT. Translated: CASSLRDRGGAFF. The V call is TRBV5-8, the J call TRBJ1-1, with 11 bases identical to TRBD1. The CDR3 length is 13 residues. Germline trimming cut 1 base from V and 10 bases from J; bases unmatched to any gene: 3. Germline V gives CDR1 SGHTS, CDR2 YDEGEE.